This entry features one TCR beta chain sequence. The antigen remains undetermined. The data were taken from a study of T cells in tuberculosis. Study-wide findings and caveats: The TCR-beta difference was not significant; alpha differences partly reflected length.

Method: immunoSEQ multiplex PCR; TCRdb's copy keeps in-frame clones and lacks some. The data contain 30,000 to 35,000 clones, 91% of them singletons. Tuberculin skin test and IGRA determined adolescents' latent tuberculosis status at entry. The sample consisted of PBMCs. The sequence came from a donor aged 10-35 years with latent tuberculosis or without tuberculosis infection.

CDR3 coding DNA: TGTGCCAGCAGTTACAGGGGCTACGAGCAGTACTTC. Translating it yields CASSYRGYEQYF. The V and J genes are TRBV6-5 and TRBJ2-7, with D perhaps matching TRBD1 (5 bases). Trimming removed 2 bases at V and 3 bases at J, with 5 bases between. In germline, CDR1 is MNHEY, CDR2 SVGAGI. This CDR3 spans 12 amino acids.